These T cell receptor beta chains were read from a single sample in a study of CD8 T cells in ankylosing spondylitis. One entry per CDR3 protein results from TCRdb running MiXCR on the 5' RACE reads. The repertoire holds 250,000 to 350,000 distinct CDR3 sequences, with roughly 8% as singletons. Sequencing used blood, either unsorted or a sorted T cell fraction (not recorded which). These receptors all stem from a male donor with ankylosing spondylitis. CDR3s include the opening cysteine and the closing phenylalanine or tryptophan. The D gene is left open where the match is weak. Rows give clone size only sometimes, using once, few, many, or a class for an expanded clone.

TGTGCCAGCAGAGTCCTTCGGGGTACCTACGAGCAGTACTTC	CASRVLRGTYEQYF	TRBV28	-	TRBJ2-7	-
TGTGCCAGCAGGGACAGGGGGTTCGGGGAGACCCAGTACTTC	CASRDRGFGETQYF	TRBV27	TRBD1	TRBJ2-5	-
TGCGCCAGCAGCCCCCGGGGAGTCCCAGCGGGAGGGCGGATGGATACGCAGTATTTT	CASSPRGVPAGGRMDTQYF	TRBV5-1	TRBD2	TRBJ2-3	many
TGCAGCGCCCTACTAGCGGGGGGGGGTGAGCAGTTCTTC	CSALLAGGGEQFF	TRBV29-1	TRBD2	TRBJ2-1	few
TGCAGCGTTGAACATGACAGGGGGCATGGAAACACCATATATTTT	CSVEHDRGHGNTIYF	TRBV29-1	TRBD1	TRBJ1-3	many
TGTGCCAGTAGTGTACAGGGGGCTAGGAGAGCTTTCTTT	CASSVQGARRAFF	TRBV19	TRBD1	TRBJ1-1	few
TGTGCCAGCAGAAGACAGGGCCCGCGGCAGTTCTTC	CASRRQGPRQFF	TRBV28	TRBD1	TRBJ2-1	-
TGTGCCAGCAGCTTGAGGACAGGGGGCGCAGATACGCAGTATTTT	CASSLRTGGADTQYF	TRBV5-6	TRBD1	TRBJ2-3	many
TGTGCCAGCAGCCCTTGGAGAAAGTACGAGCAGTACTTC	CASSPWRKYEQYF	TRBV7-6	-	TRBJ2-7	-
TGTGCCAGCACAGCCCAAGACCCGGACCTCTATGGCTACACCTTC	CASTAQDPDLYGYTF	TRBV2	-	TRBJ1-2	few
TGTGCCAGCAGAACAGGGGCGCTCCCCTACGAGCAGTACTTC	CASRTGALPYEQYF	TRBV25-1	TRBD1	TRBJ2-7	-
TGTGCCAGCCGGGGACTAGCGAACCACAATGAGCAGTTCTTC	CASRGLANHNEQFF	TRBV27	TRBD2	TRBJ2-1	many
TGTGCCAGCAGTGTGCGGGCCACCGGGGAGCTGTTTTTT	CASSVRATGELFF	TRBV27	-	TRBJ2-2	few
TGCGCCAGCAGCCCCGGACAGAACAATCAGCCCCAGCATTTT	CASSPGQNNQPQHF	TRBV5-1	-	TRBJ1-5	few
TGTGCCAGCAGCTTGCGGGGGGGCGGAACCGGGGAGCTGTTTTTT	CASSLRGGGTGELFF	TRBV7-2	TRBD2	TRBJ2-2	-
TGTGCCAGCAGTTTAAGTGGGTCCTCGCGAGAGACCCAGTACTTC	CASSLSGSSRETQYF	TRBV28	-	TRBJ2-5	few
TGTGCCAGCAGCCCCAGGACAGGGGCCAAAAACATTCAGTACTTC	CASSPRTGAKNIQYF	TRBV7-2	TRBD1	TRBJ2-4	-
TGCAGTGCCACAGGGTTGCGCTCACCCCTCCACTTT	CSATGLRSPLHF	TRBV20-1	-	TRBJ1-6	-
TGTGCCAGCAGCCAAGATGGGTCAGGGAGCACAGAAGCTTTCTTT	CASSQDGSGSTEAFF	TRBV3-1	-	TRBJ1-1	-
TGTGCCAGCAGTTTAACCAGGGACGGGGAGCTGTTTTTT	CASSLTRDGELFF	TRBV12-3/TRBV12-4	-	TRBJ2-2	-
TGCAGTGCTGGGGGGACCTTTACCAATGAGCAGTTCTTC	CSAGGTFTNEQFF	TRBV20-1	-	TRBJ2-1	-
TGTGCCAGCAGCCTAAGCGGGAGTGTCGATGAGCAGTTCTTC	CASSLSGSVDEQFF	TRBV28	TRBD2	TRBJ2-1	many
TGTGCCAGCAGCGTAGGCACGCAAGAGACCCAGTACTTC	CASSVGTQETQYF	TRBV9	-	TRBJ2-5	few
TGTGCCAGCAGCCCCGGGACTAGCGGATCCTTAAGGGAGCAGTTCTTC	CASSPGTSGSLREQFF	TRBV6-4	TRBD2	TRBJ2-1	-
TGTGCCAGCAGCCAAGAATGGGGGAATCAGCCCCAGCATTTT	CASSQEWGNQPQHF	TRBV3-1	-	TRBJ1-5	-
TGTGCCAGCAGCTTATTGGGGGTCAGAGGACTAGCGGGAGTAACGAATACGCAGTATTTT	CASSLLGVRGLAGVTNTQYF	TRBV11-2	TRBD2	TRBJ2-3	many